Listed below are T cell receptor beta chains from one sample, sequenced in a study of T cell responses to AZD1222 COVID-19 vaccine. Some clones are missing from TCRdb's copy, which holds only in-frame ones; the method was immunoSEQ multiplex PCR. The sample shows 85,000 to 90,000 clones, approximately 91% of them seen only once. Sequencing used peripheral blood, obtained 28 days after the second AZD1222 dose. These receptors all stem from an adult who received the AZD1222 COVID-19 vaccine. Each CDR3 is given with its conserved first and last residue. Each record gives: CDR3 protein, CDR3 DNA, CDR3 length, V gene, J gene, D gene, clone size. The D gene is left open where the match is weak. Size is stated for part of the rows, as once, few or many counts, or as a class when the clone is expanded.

CSVRWGGEETQYF	TGCAGCGTTCGATGGGGGGGAGAGGAGACCCAGTACTTC	13	TRBV29-1	TRBJ2-5	TRBD2	NA
CASSKGQGVLLDQPQHF	TGTGCCAGCAGCAAGGGACAGGGAGTGCTCCTCGATCAGCCCCAGCATTTT	17	TRBV5-8	TRBJ1-5	TRBD1	NA
CASSHRQGLSGNTIYF	TGTGCCAGCAGCCATCGACAGGGGTTATCTGGAAACACCATATATTTT	16	TRBV3-1/TRBV3-2	TRBJ1-3	TRBD1	NA
CASTPGGGWGTEAFF	TGTGCCAGCACACCAGGGGGTGGGTGGGGCACTGAAGCTTTCTTT	15	TRBV6-5	TRBJ1-1	TRBD1	NA
CASSLGRDTQYF	TGTGCCAGCAGCTTAGGTCGAGATACGCAGTATTTT	12	TRBV11-2	TRBJ2-3	NA	NA
CASSSRTGRRTEAFF	TGTGCCAGCAGCTCTCGGACAGGTCGGAGGACTGAAGCTTTCTTT	15	TRBV7-2	TRBJ1-1	TRBD1	NA
CASSLSRTEAFF	TGTGCCAGCAGTTTATCCAGAACTGAAGCTTTCTTT	12	TRBV12-3/TRBV12-4	TRBJ1-1	NA	NA
CASSLIGDRGSGYTF	TGTGCCAGCAGTCTTATCGGGGACAGGGGATCTGGCTACACCTTC	15	TRBV2	TRBJ1-2	TRBD1	NA
CASSFWETTNEKLFF	TGTGCCAGTAGTTTCTGGGAGACAACTAATGAAAAACTGTTTTTT	15	TRBV19	TRBJ1-4	NA	NA
CASSPLGHVNTEAFF	TGTGCCAGCAGCCCACTGGGACACGTTAACACTGAAGCTTTCTTT	15	TRBV11-1	TRBJ1-1	NA	NA
CASSPSGTGNTEAFF	TGTGCCAGCTCACCATCCGGGACTGGGAACACTGAAGCTTTCTTT	15	TRBV18	TRBJ1-1	NA	NA
CAWSVSETQYF	TGTGCCTGGAGTGTCAGCGAGACCCAGTACTTC	11	TRBV30	TRBJ2-5	NA	NA
CASSTPGNANTGELFF	TGTGCCAGCAGCACCCCAGGGAACGCGAACACCGGGGAGCTGTTTTTT	16	TRBV5-4	TRBJ2-2	NA	NA
CASSESSGGPTNEQFF	TGTGCCAGCAGCGAGTCTAGCGGGGGGCCCACCAATGAGCAGTTCTTC	16	TRBV5-4	TRBJ2-1	TRBD2	medium-sized
CASSETGTGNEKLFF	TGTGCCAGCAGTGAAACCGGGACAGGGAATGAAAAACTGTTTTTT	15	TRBV2	TRBJ1-4	TRBD1	few
CATSRDGTGLYF	TGTGCCACCAGCAGAGACGGGACAGGGTTGTACTTC	12	TRBV15	TRBJ2-7	TRBD1	NA
CASSSGQAFNSPLHF	TGTGCCAGCAGCTCCGGACAGGCGTTTAATTCACCCCTCCACTTT	15	TRBV7-6	TRBJ1-6	TRBD1	NA
CASRTTGGGEKLFF	TGTGCCAGCAGAACGACAGGGGGCGGTGAAAAACTGTTTTTT	14	TRBV6-5	TRBJ1-4	TRBD1	NA
CASSQPRDSNQPQHF	TGCGCCAGCAGTCAACCTCGTGATAGCAATCAGCCCCAGCATTTT	15	TRBV23-1	TRBJ1-5	NA	NA
CAWSRDRPYGYTF	TGTGCCTGGAGTAGGGACAGGCCCTATGGCTACACCTTC	13	TRBV30	TRBJ1-2	TRBD1	NA
CASSLDPGSKLFF	TGTGCCAGCAGCTTAGATCCGGGGTCAAAACTGTTTTTT	13	TRBV7-9	TRBJ1-4	NA	NA